Presented here are 8 T cell receptor beta chains from one specimen sequenced in a study of blood T cell repertoires in COVID-19. Measured with immunoSEQ multiplex PCR; TCRdb has only the in-frame clones, and not every one. The repertoire holds about 120,000 clones, with about 90% as singletons. Input material: peripheral blood. The receptor source for this set is a woman aged 70-85 years with acute or convalescent COVID-19.

V usage is TRBV4-2 and J usage is TRBJ1-1, with TRBD1 matching 8 bases. CDR1 and CDR2 from the germline V gene are LGHNA and YNFKEQ. J was trimmed by 1 base and V by 4 bases; bases with no gene match: 2. This CDR3 spans 14 amino acids. The CDR3 nucleotides are TGTGCCAGCAGCCGAGGACAGGGGAACACTGAAGCTTTCTTT. Its protein is CASSRGQGNTEAFF.

This clone was detected a few times. This rearrangement joins TRBV4-1 to TRBJ1-1; D might be TRBD1 (6 bases). The CDR3 is 16 residues long. Germline CDR1 MGHRA, CDR2 YSYEKL. Trimming cost V 3 bases and J 5 bases, with 19 bases left between them. CDR3 DNA sequence: TGCGCCAGCAGCCATGTAGGGGGGGGGAGTTCGACTGAAGCTTTCTTT. It specifies CASSHVGGGSSTEAFF.

This clone was seen a handful of times. The chain couples TRBV27 to TRBJ1-6; D unclear. Germline CDR1 is MNHEY and CDR2 is SMNVEV (reference sequence). The CDR3 extends over 15 amino acids. With 3 bases removed from V and 5 bases from J, the gap between germline ends came to 11 bases. The CDR3 reads CASSLIGNDNSPLHF. CDR3 nucleotides: TGTGCCAGCAGTTTGATCGGGAACGATAATTCACCCCTCCACTTT.

The V and J genes are TRBV3-1 (or the pseudogene TRBV3-2) and TRBJ2-2; a weak D match, TRBD2 (6 bases). The CDR3 is made up of 15 amino acids. Germline V gene sequence: CDR1 LGHDT, CDR2 YNNKEL (reference sequence). The V end was cut by 5 bases, the J end by 4 bases, with 14 bases between. The CDR3 spells CASSLGGAGTGELFF. CDR3 sequence (DNA): TGTGCCAGCAGCTTGGGCGGGGCGGGCACCGGGGAGCTGTTTTTT.

The rearrangement joins TRBV5-1 to TRBJ2-7, with a possible D match to TRBD1 (6 bases). The V end was cut by 1 base, the J end by 1 base, with 6 bases between. Germline V gene lookup returns CDR1 SGHRS and CDR2 YFSETQ. This CDR3 is built from 13 residues. In DNA form, the CDR3 reads TGCGCCAGCAGCTTGCAGGGGTCCTACGAGCAGTACTTC. It codes for CASSLQGSYEQYF.

This clone was observed a handful of times. The V gene is TRBV19, the J gene TRBJ2-2; the match to TRBD2 covers 14 bases. J lost 6 bases, V lost 9 bases, and 3 bases had no gene match. The CDR3 consists of 14 residues. Germline loops: CDR1 LNHDA, CDR2 SQIVND (reference sequence). Here the CDR3 DNA reads TGTGCCAGCTCGACTAGCGGGGGGGCCGGGGAGCTGTTTTTT. This encodes CASSTSGGAGELFF. Full variable domain (remainder filled in from reference TRBV19 and TRBJ2-2): DGGITQSPKYLFRKEGQNVTLSCEQNLNHDAMYWYRQDPGQGLRLIYYSQIVNDFQKGDIAEGYSVSREKKESFPLTVTSAQKNPTAFYLCASSTSGGAGELFFGEGSRLTVL.

The chain uses TRBV2 and TRBJ2-7; D possibly corresponds to TRBD1 (5 bases). V lost 7 bases, J lost 0 bases, and 13 bases lay in between. Germline CDR1 is SNHLY and CDR2 is FYNNEI. The CDR3 spans 14 residues. DNA for the CDR3: TGTGCCAGCAAACAGGACGGAGCCTCCTACGAGCAGTACTTC. The encoded protein is CASKQDGASYEQYF.

The chain has TRBV5-1 and TRBJ2-7; D possibly corresponds to TRBD2 (6 bases). The germline gives CDR1 SGHRS, CDR2 YFSETQ. The V end lost 5 bases, the J end lost 1 base, and 25 bases lay between the germline ends. The CDR3 runs 18 residues. The CDR3 DNA sequence: TGCGCCAGCAGACCGAATAGTGGGTCAGCGGGCACTTCCTACGAGCAGTACTTC. Translated, it gives CASRPNSGSAGTSYEQYF.